These T cell receptor beta chains were read from a single sample in a study of shared T cell receptors in the human thymus. Sequenced by immunoSEQ multiplex PCR; TCRdb stores in-frame clones only, minus some. There are 550,000 to 800,000 clones in the sample; approximately 85% occur only once, and around 0.01% lies in the top ten. The same data also went into a second study, on human thymus T cells.

Specimen: thymocytes. These receptors originate from a girl younger than two with a congenital heart defect. Both conserved end residues are part of each CDR3. Fields, in order: V gene, D gene, clone size, J gene, CDR3 protein, CDR3 DNA. D genes are given only for firm matches. The size field is filled for only some rows; it gives once, few, many or a size class.

>TRBV4-1|NA|NA|TRBJ1-1
CASSQKLPGQAMNTEAFF
TGCGCCAGCAGCCAGAAACTACCGGGACAAGCCATGAACACTGAAGCTTTCTTT
>TRBV4-1|TRBD1|once|TRBJ1-1
CASSQDGGRGIRNTEAFF
TGCGCCAGCAGCCAAGATGGGGGCAGGGGGATACGAAACACTGAAGCTTTCTTT
>TRBV2|NA|NA|TRBJ1-2
CASRRKTPNYGYTF
TGTGCCAGCCGAAGGAAGACACCTAACTATGGCTACACCTTC
>TRBV28|NA|NA|TRBJ1-4
CASSSWTAVSTNEKLFF
TGTGCCAGCAGTTCATGGACAGCAGTATCAACTAATGAAAAACTGTTTTTT
>TRBV6-6|TRBD2|NA|TRBJ2-7
CASRVMTSGVYEQYF
TGTGCCAGCAGAGTAATGACTAGCGGGGTTTACGAGCAGTACTTC
>TRBV5-4|TRBD2|NA|TRBJ2-1
CASSLRGGNEQFF
TGTGCCAGCAGCTTGCGGGGGGGCAATGAGCAGTTCTTC
>TRBV2|TRBD2|once|TRBJ2-1
CASSGKLADPYNEQFF
TGTGCCAGCAGTGGTAAGCTAGCGGACCCATACAATGAGCAGTTCTTC
>TRBV10-3|TRBD1|NA|TRBJ1-2
CAISGTGTGYGYTF
TGTGCCATCAGTGGCACCGGGACAGGCTATGGCTACACCTTC
>TRBV5-6|NA|once|TRBJ2-7
CASSLGQATPPLYYEQYF
TGTGCCAGCAGCTTGGGACAGGCGACCCCTCCACTATACTACGAGCAGTACTTC
>TRBV5-1|NA|NA|TRBJ1-6
CASSWGTTPEGPKGDMDSPLHF
TGCGCCAGCAGCTGGGGAACGACCCCGGAAGGCCCAAAGGGGGATATGGATTCACCCCTCCACTTT
>TRBV4-3|TRBD1|once|TRBJ1-6
CASRRTFRTGNNSPLHF
TGCGCCAGCAGAAGAACGTTCAGGACAGGAAATAATTCACCCCTCCACTTT
>TRBV7-8|TRBD1|few|TRBJ2-7
CASSDWDRGSEQYF
TGTGCCAGCAGCGACTGGGACAGGGGGAGCGAGCAGTACTTC
>TRBV7-9|NA|NA|TRBJ2-6
CASSSTRQMAGANVLTF
TGTGCCAGCAGCTCGACCAGACAGATGGCTGGGGCCAACGTCCTGACTTTC
>TRBV9|NA|NA|TRBJ1-6
CASSVNGRRNSPLHF
TGTGCCAGCAGCGTCAACGGGAGGCGTAATTCCCCCCTCCACTTT
>TRBV5-6|NA|NA|TRBJ1-6
CASSCLRVFSPLHF
TGTGCCAGCAGCTGCCTTCGGGTGTTTTCACCCCTCCACTTT
>TRBV5-1|NA|NA|TRBJ1-6
CASSFQGINSPLHF
TGCGCCAGCAGCTTCCAGGGGATAAATTCACCCCTCCACTTT
>TRBV4-1|NA|NA|TRBJ1-6
CASSHPGTSSIRGNSPLHF
TGCGCCAGCAGCCACCCCGGGACAAGCTCCATCCGGGGTAATTCACCCCTCCACTTT
>TRBV27|NA|NA|TRBJ2-7
CASSFSTDRHVYEQYF
TGTGCCAGCAGTTTCTCTACAGACAGACATGTCTACGAGCAGTACTTC
>TRBV5-6|TRBD2|NA|TRBJ2-1
CASSYRRTSGVYNEQFF
TGTGCCAGCAGCTACCGAAGGACTAGCGGGGTCTACAATGAGCAGTTCTTC
>TRBV4-3|TRBD1|NA|TRBJ1-2
CASSPTPRDRFYGYTF
TGCGCCAGCAGCCCTACTCCCCGGGACAGATTCTATGGCTACACCTTC
>TRBV4-1|NA|NA|TRBJ2-3
CASSCRDTFTDTQYF
TGCGCCAGCAGCTGCCGGGACACCTTCACAGATACGCAGTATTTT
>TRBV7-2|NA|NA|TRBJ2-4
CASSFFLGVGGWTKNIQYF
TGTGCCAGCAGCTTTTTCTTGGGGGTGGGGGGATGGACCAAAAACATTCAGTACTTC
>TRBV7-2|TRBD1|few|TRBJ2-7
CASSLVRGTGSYEQYF
TGTGCCAGCAGCTTAGTCCGGGGGACAGGGTCCTACGAGCAGTACTTC
>TRBV2|TRBD1|NA|TRBJ1-4
CASSLRGLETNEKLFF
TGTGCCAGCAGCCTCAGGGGGCTTGAAACTAATGAAAAACTGTTTTTT
>TRBV28|NA|NA|TRBJ1-5
CASSFYRTIAHNQPQHF
TGTGCCAGCAGTTTCTACAGGACAATAGCTCACAATCAGCCCCAGCATTTT
>TRBV5-6|NA|once|TRBJ2-7
CASSLWSGITAYEQYF
TGTGCCAGCAGCTTGTGGTCAGGGATTACGGCCTACGAGCAGTACTTC
>TRBV2|NA|NA|TRBJ1-2
CASSTAGYGYTF
TGTGCCAGCAGTACGGCGGGCTATGGCTACACCTTC
>TRBV19|NA|NA|TRBJ1-5
CASSIPDQPQHF
TGTGCCAGTAGTATCCCAGATCAGCCCCAGCATTTT
>TRBV5-4|TRBD1|NA|TRBJ1-1
CASSLKRQGNTEAFF
TGTGCCAGCAGCCTGAAAAGACAGGGTAACACTGAAGCTTTCTTT
>TRBV14|NA|NA|TRBJ1-2
CASSQWGVALSGYTF
TGTGCCAGCAGCCAATGGGGGGTGGCCCTATCCGGCTACACCTTC
>TRBV28|TRBD1|NA|TRBJ2-6
CASSSRGPGANVLTF
TGTGCCAGCAGTTCCAGGGGGCCTGGGGCCAACGTCCTGACTTTC